These 10 T cell receptor beta chains share one sample of origin, sequenced in a study of CD8+ T cells in alopecia areata. Stated treatment: oral pan-JAK inhibitor, 5-10 mg twice daily. Extraction and reverse transcription of RNA yielded cDNA as the sequencing template. The method was immunoSEQ multiplex PCR; TCRdb's version includes in-frame clones alone and lacks a portion of them. The sample lists over 100,000 clones, roughly 50% occurring once. This sample comprised CD8+ T cells sorted from blood, obtained at week 24, from a patient treated with tofacitinib. The receptors were gathered from a human donor with alopecia areata.

The rearrangement links TRBV2 to TRBJ2-7; 9 nucleotides match TRBD1. The CDR3 consists of 18 residues. With 3 bases clipped from V and 3 bases from J, the junction kept 15 bases outside the gene matches. Germline V gene sequence: CDR1 SNHLY, CDR2 FYNNEI. The CDR3 region is CASSDAGQGIKGLYEQYF. CDR3 DNA sequence: TGTGCCAGCAGTGACGCAGGACAGGGGATAAAGGGACTCTACGAGCAGTACTTC. Based on the CDR3 plus reference TRBV2 and TRBJ2-7, the full variable domain is EPEVTQTPSHQVTQMGQEVILRCVPISNHLYFYWYRQILGQKVEFLVSFYNNEISEKSEIFDDQFSVERPDGSNFTLKIRSTKLEDSAMYFCASSDAGQGIKGLYEQYFGPGTRLTVT.

This clone was seen a few times. This CDR3 is also generated by other DNA sequences in the sample. Here the CDR3 DNA reads TGTGCCAGCAGCTTTGACAGGGAATCCTACGAGCAGTACTTC. Its translation is CASSFDRESYEQYF. V is TRBV5-6 and J is TRBJ2-7; the match to TRBD1 covers 7 bases. Germline-derived CDR1 and CDR2 are SGHDT and YYEEEE. The CDR3 is 14 residues long. With 2 bases clipped from V and 1 base from J, the junction kept 3 bases outside the gene matches.

This chain links TRBV6-1 with TRBJ1-2; D is perhaps TRBD1 (5 bases). The CDR3 spans 13 residues. The ends were cut back, 3 bases at V and 3 bases at J, with 8 bases in the middle. In germline, CDR1 is MNHNS, CDR2 SASEGT. Here the CDR3 reads CASSEMTDYGYTF. The CDR3 DNA follows: TGTGCCAGCAGTGAGATGACAGACTATGGCTACACCTTC.

The CDR3 DNA follows: TGTGCCATCAGTGGGACTGAACTCACAGATACGCAGTATTTT. Translated, it gives CAISGTELTDTQYF. The chain recombines TRBV10-3 with TRBJ2-3, with D possibly matching TRBD2 (5 bases). Germline CDR1 reads ENHRY; CDR2 reads SYGVKD. The CDR3 covers 14 residues. Trimming removed 4 bases from V and 2 bases from J, with 10 bases in between.

A single count supports this clone. The chain carries TRBV11-3 and TRBJ2-7; a possible D gene is TRBD2 (5 bases). V was trimmed by 3 bases and J by 3 bases, leaving 12 bases between them. CDR3 length: 14 amino acids. CDR1 and CDR2 (germline): SGHNT, YENEEA. The CDR3 sequence: CASSLEAANYEQYF. CDR3 DNA sequence: TGTGCCAGCAGCTTGGAGGCGGCTAACTACGAGCAGTACTTC. Based on the CDR3 plus reference TRBV11-3 and TRBJ2-7, the full variable domain is EAGVVQSPRYKIIEKKQPVAFWCNPISGHNTLYWYLQNLGQGPELLIRYENEEAVDDSQLPKDRFSAERLKGVDSTLKIQPAELGDSAVYLCASSLEAANYEQYFGPGTRLTVT.

The gene calls are TRBV5-1 and TRBJ2-5, with a weak D call TRBD1 (5 bases). The CDR3 extends over 18 amino acids. CDR1 SGHRS and CDR2 YFSETQ come from the germline V gene. Trimming shortened V by 4 bases and J by 2 bases, and 24 bases separated the two germline ends. CDR3 nucleotides: TGCGCCAGCAGCCGAGTATCTCAGGGTTATAGCCCGCAAGAGACCCAGTACTTC. As protein: CASSRVSQGYSPQETQYF.

The rearrangement links TRBV6-1 to TRBJ2-4; possibly TRBD1 for D (5 bases). Trimming stripped 6 bases from V and 0 bases from J, with 12 bases between. This CDR3 spans 15 amino acids. The germline V gene encodes CDR1 MNHNS and CDR2 SASEGT. The CDR3 protein is CASRPDRLAKNIQYF. CDR3 DNA: TGTGCCAGCAGACCCGACAGATTAGCCAAAAACATTCAGTACTTC.

This chain connects TRBV5-1 to TRBJ1-1; D not certain. The CDR3 has 12 amino acids. Trimming took 0 bases from V and 7 from J, leaving 7 bases between them. Germline V gene lookup returns CDR1 SGHRS and CDR2 YFSETQ. The CDR3 region is CASSLGEGEAFF. CDR3 DNA sequence: TGCGCCAGCAGCTTGGGAGAAGGTGAAGCTTTCTTT.

This rearrangement joins TRBV4-1 to TRBJ2-4; tentative D call: TRBD2 (7 bases). The CDR3 runs 13 residues. Germline assignment: CDR1 MGHRA and CDR2 YSYEKL. Trimming left V 2 bases short and J 8 bases short, with 10 bases between. The CDR3 sequence: CASSQRGGDIQYF. In DNA form, the CDR3 reads TGCGCCAGCAGCCAAAGGGGGGGTGACATTCAGTACTTC.

The chain links TRBV29-1 to TRBJ1-1; D is uncertain. Between the trimmed V and J ends, which lost 5 bases and 0 bases, there was a span of 4 bases. This CDR3 comprises 11 residues. The germline V gene has CDR1 SQVTM and CDR2 ANQGSEA. In nucleotides, the CDR3 is TGCAGCGTTCAGATGAACACTGAAGCTTTCTTT. It encodes CSVQMNTEAFF.